The present T cell receptor beta chain was sequenced within a study of neurological immune-mediated disorders. This clonotype was picked up many times. One junction end disagrees with the germline gene, perhaps due to a read error. As for the cDNA, it was generated by 5'RACE with 10-nucleotide random UMIs. TCRdb called the 5' RACE reads again in MiXCR, with one record for every CDR3 protein. Among over 35,000 distinct CDR3 sequences, 2% to 2.5% were seen once, and the ten largest hold 2.4%. Per the germline V gene, CDR1 is LGHNA and CDR2 is YSLEER. This CDR3 spans 16 amino acids. It was from 2 million PBMCs stored at -80 C that the unsorted libraries were obtained.

This TCR was sampled from a middle-aged man with multiple sclerosis. V is TRBV4-3 and J is TRBJ1-6; 9 bases are shared with TRBD1. Sequenced: PBMCs. CDR3 in DNA: TGCGCCAGCAGCCAAGTTCCCGGGACAGGGTATTCACCCCTCAACTTT. Its protein is CASSQVPGTGYSPLNF.